This T cell receptor (beta chain) was profiled in a study of identifying expanded T cells in peripheral blood. This clone was picked up a small number of times. No antigen is known for it. The study, taken as a whole, reports: Technical replicates showed about 1.1 changed clones; roughly two weeks roughly 15; four weeks 19.

Data came from immunoSEQ multiplex PCR; TCRdb stores just in-frame clones and leaves some out. The sample lists 120,000 or so clones; about four fifths were seen once. No infections or other immune events were documented during collection. The germline V and J ends were trimmed by 6 bases and 1 base, with 7 bases remaining between them. Germline assignment: CDR1 SNHLY and CDR2 FYNNEI. The CDR3 extends over 13 amino acids. The chain is built from TRBV2 and TRBJ1-5; D not resolved. The sequencing sample was made of blood. This TCR came from a person between 18 and 75 years old in good health. The CDR3 bases are TGTGCCAGCAGAACCGAAAGCAATCAGCCCCAGCATTTT. Translating gives CASRTESNQPQHF.